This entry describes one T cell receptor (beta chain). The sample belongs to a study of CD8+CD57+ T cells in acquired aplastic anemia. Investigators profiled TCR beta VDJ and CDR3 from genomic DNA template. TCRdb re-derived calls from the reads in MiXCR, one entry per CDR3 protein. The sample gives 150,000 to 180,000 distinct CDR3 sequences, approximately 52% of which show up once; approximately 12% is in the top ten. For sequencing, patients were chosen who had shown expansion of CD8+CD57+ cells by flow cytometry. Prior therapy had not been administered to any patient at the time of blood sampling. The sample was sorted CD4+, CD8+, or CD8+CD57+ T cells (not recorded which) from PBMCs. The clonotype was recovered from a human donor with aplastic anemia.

CDR3 protein: CASSFGTGNNQPQHF. The CDR3 DNA is TGTGCCAGCAGCTTCGGGACAGGGAACAATCAGCCCCAGCATTTT. V and J are TRBV7-2 and TRBJ1-5, with 9 positions matching TRBD1. The V gene's germline CDR1 is SGHTA and CDR2 FQGNSA. The CDR3 runs 15 residues. V was clipped by 3 bases and J by 3 bases; unmatched bases: 3.